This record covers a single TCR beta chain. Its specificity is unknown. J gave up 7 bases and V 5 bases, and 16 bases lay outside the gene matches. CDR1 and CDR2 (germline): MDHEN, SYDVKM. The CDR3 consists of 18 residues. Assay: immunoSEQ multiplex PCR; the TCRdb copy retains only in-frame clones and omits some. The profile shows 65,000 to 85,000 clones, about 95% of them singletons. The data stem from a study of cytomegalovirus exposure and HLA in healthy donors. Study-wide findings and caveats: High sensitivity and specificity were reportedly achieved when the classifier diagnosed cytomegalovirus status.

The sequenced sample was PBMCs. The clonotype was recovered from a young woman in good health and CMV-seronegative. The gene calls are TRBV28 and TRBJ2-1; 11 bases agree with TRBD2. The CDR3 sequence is CASSLPPQVAGGWNEQFF. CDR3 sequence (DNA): TGTGCCAGCAGTCTTCCCCCTCAGGTAGCGGGAGGGTGGAATGAGCAGTTCTTC.